A single sample is the source of the 4 T cell receptor beta chains below, sequenced in a study of T cells in women clearing cervical HPV infection. The data were produced by immunoSEQ multiplex PCR, yet TCRdb's version contains in-frame clones alone and is incomplete. The listing contains some 40,000 clones. The sample was blood buffy coat. These receptors came from a woman between 18 and 75 years old with a cervical HPV16 infection that either progressed to CIN3+ or cleared (not recorded which).

Notes on this clone: The sequenced fragment ends 3 residues before the CDR3 boundary, so the rest is inferred from the germline J gene. This rearrangement joins TRBV6-2 or TRBV6-3 to TRBJ2-7; 10 nucleotides align to TRBD2. CDR1 and CDR2 (germline): MNHEY, SVGEGT. CDR3 size: 15 residues. The V gene end was trimmed by 3 bases and the J gene end by 4 bases; junction bases not matched to a gene: 6. The CDR3 here is CASSYLEREGYEQYF. The part of the CDR3 DNA that was read is TGTGCCAGCAGTTATTTGGAGCGGGAGGGTTACGAG.

Note on this clone: The read gets to within 3 residues of the CDR3 end, and the germline J gene fills in the rest. The gene calls are TRBV30 and TRBJ2-4; 8 bases match TRBD1. This CDR3 has 13 amino acids. Germline CDR1 and CDR2: GTSNPN and SVGIG (reference sequence). CDR3 in amino acids: CAWSAQGANGQYF. The sequenced part of the CDR3 DNA is TGTGCCTGGAGTGCTCAGGGGGCCAATGGT.

Turning to this clone: One junction end disagrees with the germline gene, perhaps due to a read error. The DNA ends 3 residues before the CDR3 does, and the rest of the CDR3 is filled in from the germline J gene. Additional DNA sequences in this sample encode the identical CDR3. The chain has TRBV18 and TRBJ1-3; maybe TRBD1 (6 bases). The CDR3 is 17 amino acids. CDR1 and CDR2 from the germline V gene are KGHSH and LQKENI. CDR3 amino acids: CASSPRSTGDSGNTIYF. The CDR3 DNA, read in part, is TGTGCCAGCTCACCGCGATCGACAGGAGACTCTGGAAACACA.

About this clone: Read data end 3 residues before the CDR3 end; the end is taken from the germline J gene. The chain employs TRBV20-1 and TRBJ2-3; 15 positions match TRBD2. The CDR3 covers 15 residues. CDR1 and CDR2 from the germline V gene are DFQATT and SNEGSKA (reference sequence). Losses at the gene ends were 5 bases for V and 2 bases for J; bases not matched to a gene: 2. The CDR3 DNA, read in part, is TGCAGTGCTGGACTAGCGGGGGGGCCCACAGATACG. Encoded protein: CSAGLAGGPTDT. The entire CDR3 protein reads CSAGLAGGPTDTQYF.